This T cell receptor beta chain stems from a study of T cells in Graves' hyperthyroidism and ophthalmopathy. Only a few counts were recorded for this clonotype. Amplification yielded TCR beta CDR3 regions, with RNA transcripts as the source. In the first-round RT-PCR of the TCR CDR3, the HTBI primer set was used. TCRdb passed the multiplex PCR reads through MiXCR, listing each CDR3 protein once. The sample includes around 500,000 distinct CDR3 sequences, 14% of them seen just once. The CDR3 has 13 residues. Trimming removed 4 bases at V and 4 bases at J, with 11 bases between. The V gene's germline CDR1 is SQVTM and CDR2 ANQGSEA.

The chain links TRBV29-1 to TRBJ1-5, with D tentatively TRBD1 (5 bases). The source of this sequence is a woman aged 40-49 years with Graves' hyperthyroidism. Material for sequencing was blood. CDR3 sequence: CSVAQGGNQPQHF. The CDR3 DNA follows: TGCAGCGTTGCTCAGGGAGGGAATCAGCCCCAGCATTTT.